This note documents a single T cell receptor beta chain sequence. Amplification used 60 V beta primers and 13 J beta primers. Only in-frame clones appear in the TCRdb table, and some are missing; sequencing was by immunoSEQ multiplex PCR. The top ten hold 5.4% of the sample, which has about 94,000 clones, 80% seen once. As for time point: after dendritic cell vaccination, including at tumor progression/relapse. Before vaccination, two weeks after the third vaccination, and at progression, PBMC were collected. This sample was taken from a study of glioma-infiltrating T cells after dendritic cell vaccination. Study in general: Dendritic cell vaccine was injected intradermally three times, biweekly.

The sequencing here drew on blood, taken after dendritic cell vaccination. This TCR was sampled from a human donor with glioblastoma.

CDR3 bases: TGTGCCAGTAGTATAAGTAGGCGGACAGGGATCGGCTACACCTTC. Translated: CASSISRRTGIGYTF. The chain recombines TRBV19 with TRBJ1-2; 8 nucleotides agree with TRBD1. Germline lookup yields CDR1 LNHDA and CDR2 SQIVND (reference sequence). V lost 2 bases, J lost 8 bases, and 10 bases stayed unmatched. CDR3 length: 15 amino acids.